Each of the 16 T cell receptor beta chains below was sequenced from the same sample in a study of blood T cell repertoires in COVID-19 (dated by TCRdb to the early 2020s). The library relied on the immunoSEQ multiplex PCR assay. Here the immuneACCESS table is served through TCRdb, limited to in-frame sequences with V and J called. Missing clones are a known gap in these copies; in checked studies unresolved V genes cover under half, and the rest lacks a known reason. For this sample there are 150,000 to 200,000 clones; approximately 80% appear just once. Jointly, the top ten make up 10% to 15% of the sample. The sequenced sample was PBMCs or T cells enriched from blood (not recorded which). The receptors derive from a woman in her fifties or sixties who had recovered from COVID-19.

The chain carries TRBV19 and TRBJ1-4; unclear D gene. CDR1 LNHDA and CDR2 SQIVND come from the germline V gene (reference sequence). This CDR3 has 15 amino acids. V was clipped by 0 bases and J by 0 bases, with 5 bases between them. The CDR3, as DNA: TGTGCCAGTAGTATAGATTCCGCAACTAATGAAAAACTGTTTTTT. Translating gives CASSIDSATNEKLFF.

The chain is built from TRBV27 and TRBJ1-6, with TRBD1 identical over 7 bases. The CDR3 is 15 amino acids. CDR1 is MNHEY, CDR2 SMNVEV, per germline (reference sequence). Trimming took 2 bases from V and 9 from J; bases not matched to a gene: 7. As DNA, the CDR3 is TGTGCCAGCAGTTTACAGGGGGGACGTGGTTCACCCCTCCACTTT. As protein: CASSLQGGRGSPLHF.

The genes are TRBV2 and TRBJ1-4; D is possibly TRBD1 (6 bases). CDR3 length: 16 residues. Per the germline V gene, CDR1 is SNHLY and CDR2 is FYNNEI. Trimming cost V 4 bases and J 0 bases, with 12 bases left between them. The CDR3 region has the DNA TGTGCCAGCAGTGCGCTACAGGGTTCAACTAATGAAAAACTGTTTTTT. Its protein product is CASSALQGSTNEKLFF.

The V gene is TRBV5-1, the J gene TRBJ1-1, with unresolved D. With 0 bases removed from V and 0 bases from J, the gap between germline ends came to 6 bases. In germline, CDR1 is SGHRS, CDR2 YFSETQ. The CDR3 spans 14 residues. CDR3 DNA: TGCGCCAGCAGCTTGGTCGGAGTGAACACTGAAGCTTTCTTT. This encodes CASSLVGVNTEAFF.

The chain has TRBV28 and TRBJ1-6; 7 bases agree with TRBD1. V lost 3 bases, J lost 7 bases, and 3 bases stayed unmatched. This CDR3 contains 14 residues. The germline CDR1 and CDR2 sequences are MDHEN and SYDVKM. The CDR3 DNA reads TGTGCCAGCAGTTTCCTAGGGGGCAATTCACCCCTCCACTTT. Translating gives CASSFLGGNSPLHF.

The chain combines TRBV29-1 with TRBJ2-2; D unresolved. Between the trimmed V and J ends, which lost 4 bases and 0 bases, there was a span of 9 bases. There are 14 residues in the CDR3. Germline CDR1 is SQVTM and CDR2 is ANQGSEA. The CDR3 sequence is CSVVANANTGELFF. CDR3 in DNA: TGCAGCGTTGTAGCCAACGCGAACACCGGGGAGCTGTTTTTT.

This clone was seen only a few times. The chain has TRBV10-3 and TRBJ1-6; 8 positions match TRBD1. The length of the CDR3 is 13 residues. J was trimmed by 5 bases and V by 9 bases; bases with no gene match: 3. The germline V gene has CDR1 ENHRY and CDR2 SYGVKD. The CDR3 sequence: CAIGQGNNSPLHF. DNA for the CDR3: TGTGCCATAGGACAGGGAAATAATTCACCCCTCCACTTT.

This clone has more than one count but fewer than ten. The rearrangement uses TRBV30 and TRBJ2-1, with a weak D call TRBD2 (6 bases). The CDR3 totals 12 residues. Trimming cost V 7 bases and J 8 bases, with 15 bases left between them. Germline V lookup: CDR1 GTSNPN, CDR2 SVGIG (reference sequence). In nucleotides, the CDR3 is TGTGCCTCCCGGGGGTACCGCGATGAGCAGTTCTTC. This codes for CASRGYRDEQFF.

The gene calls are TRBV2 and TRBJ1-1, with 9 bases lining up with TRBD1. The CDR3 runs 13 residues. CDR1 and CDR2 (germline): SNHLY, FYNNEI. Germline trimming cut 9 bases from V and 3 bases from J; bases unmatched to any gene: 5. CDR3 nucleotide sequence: TGTGCCAGTCACCGGGACAGGGACACTGAAGCTTTCTTT. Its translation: CASHRDRDTEAFF.

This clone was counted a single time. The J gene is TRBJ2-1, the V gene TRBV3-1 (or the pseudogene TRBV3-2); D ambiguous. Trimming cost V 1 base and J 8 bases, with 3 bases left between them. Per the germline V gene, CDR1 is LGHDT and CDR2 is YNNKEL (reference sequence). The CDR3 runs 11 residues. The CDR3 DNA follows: TGTGCCAGCAGCCAAGCTGATGAGCAGTTCTTC. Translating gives CASSQADEQFF.

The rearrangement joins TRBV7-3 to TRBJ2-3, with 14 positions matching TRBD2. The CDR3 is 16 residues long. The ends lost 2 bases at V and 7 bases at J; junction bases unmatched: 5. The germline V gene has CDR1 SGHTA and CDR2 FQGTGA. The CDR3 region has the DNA TGTGCCAGCAGCTTAGGAGGGACTAGCGGGGGCAATACGCAGTATTTT. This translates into CASSLGGTSGGNTQYF.

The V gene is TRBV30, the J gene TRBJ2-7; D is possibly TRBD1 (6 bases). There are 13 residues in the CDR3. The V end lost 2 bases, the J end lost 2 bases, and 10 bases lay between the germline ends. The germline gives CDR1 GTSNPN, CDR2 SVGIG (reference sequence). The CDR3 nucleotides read TGTGCCTGGAGTCAGGGGTTCCCCTACGAGCAGTACTTC. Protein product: CAWSQGFPYEQYF.

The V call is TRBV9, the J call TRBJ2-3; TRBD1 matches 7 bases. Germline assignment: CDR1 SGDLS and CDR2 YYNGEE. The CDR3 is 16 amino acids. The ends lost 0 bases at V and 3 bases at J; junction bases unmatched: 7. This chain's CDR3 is CASSVGVGGNTDTQYF. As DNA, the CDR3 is TGTGCCAGCAGCGTAGGGGTAGGGGGCAATACAGATACGCAGTATTTT.

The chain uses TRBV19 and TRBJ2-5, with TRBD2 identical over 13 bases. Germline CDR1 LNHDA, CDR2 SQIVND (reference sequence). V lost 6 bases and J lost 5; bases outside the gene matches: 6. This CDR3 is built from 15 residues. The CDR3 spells CASSGLAGERETQYF. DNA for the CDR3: TGTGCCAGTAGCGGACTAGCGGGAGAGCGGGAGACCCAGTACTTC.

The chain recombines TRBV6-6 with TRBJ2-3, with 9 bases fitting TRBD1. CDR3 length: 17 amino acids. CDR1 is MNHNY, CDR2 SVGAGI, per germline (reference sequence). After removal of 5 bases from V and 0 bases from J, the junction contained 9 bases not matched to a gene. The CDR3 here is CASSPSTGGPSTDTQYF. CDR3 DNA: TGTGCCAGCAGTCCCTCGACAGGGGGACCTAGCACAGATACGCAGTATTTT.

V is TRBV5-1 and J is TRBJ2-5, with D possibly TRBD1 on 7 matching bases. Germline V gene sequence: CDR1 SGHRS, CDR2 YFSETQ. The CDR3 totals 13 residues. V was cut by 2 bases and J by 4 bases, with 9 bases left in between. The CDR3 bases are TGCGCCAGCAGCTTTCAGGGGGGAGAGACCCAGTACTTC. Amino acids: CASSFQGGETQYF. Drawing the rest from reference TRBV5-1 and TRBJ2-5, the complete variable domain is KAGVTQTPRYLIKTRGQQVTLSCSPISGHRSVSWYQQTPGQGLQFLFEYFSETQRNKGNFPGRFSGRQFSNSRSEMNVSTLELGDSALYLCASSFQGGETQYFGPGTRLLVL.